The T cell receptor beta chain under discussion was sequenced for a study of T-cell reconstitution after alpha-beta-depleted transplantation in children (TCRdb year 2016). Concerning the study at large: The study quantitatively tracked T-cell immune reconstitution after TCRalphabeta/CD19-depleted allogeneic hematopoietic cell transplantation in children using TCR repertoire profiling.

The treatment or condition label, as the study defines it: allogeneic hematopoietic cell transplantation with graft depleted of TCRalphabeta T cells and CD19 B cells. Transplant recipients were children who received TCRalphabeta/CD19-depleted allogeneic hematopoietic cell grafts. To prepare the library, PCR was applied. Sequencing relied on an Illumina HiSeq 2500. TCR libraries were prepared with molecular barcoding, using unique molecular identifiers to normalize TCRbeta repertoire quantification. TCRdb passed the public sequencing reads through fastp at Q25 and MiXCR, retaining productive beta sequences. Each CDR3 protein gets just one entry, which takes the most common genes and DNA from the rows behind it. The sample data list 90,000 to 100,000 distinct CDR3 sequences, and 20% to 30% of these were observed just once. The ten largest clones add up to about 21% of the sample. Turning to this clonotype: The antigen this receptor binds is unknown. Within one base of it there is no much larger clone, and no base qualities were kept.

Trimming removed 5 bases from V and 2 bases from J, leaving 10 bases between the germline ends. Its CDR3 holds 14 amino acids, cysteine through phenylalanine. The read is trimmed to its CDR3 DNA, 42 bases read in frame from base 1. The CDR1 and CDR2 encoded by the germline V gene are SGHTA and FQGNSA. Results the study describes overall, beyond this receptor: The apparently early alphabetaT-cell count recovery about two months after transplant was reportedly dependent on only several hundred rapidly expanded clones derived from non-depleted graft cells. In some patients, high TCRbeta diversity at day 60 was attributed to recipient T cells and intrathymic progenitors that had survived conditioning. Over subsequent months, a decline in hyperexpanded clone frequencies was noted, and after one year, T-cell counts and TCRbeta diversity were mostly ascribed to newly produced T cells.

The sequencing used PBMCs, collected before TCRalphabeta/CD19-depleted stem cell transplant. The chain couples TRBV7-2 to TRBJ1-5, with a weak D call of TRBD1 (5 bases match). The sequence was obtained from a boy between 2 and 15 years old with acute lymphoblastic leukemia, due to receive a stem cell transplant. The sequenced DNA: TGTGCCAGCAGCCCTCAGGGTGGCAATCAGCCCCAGCATTTT. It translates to CASSPQGGNQPQHF.